This T cell receptor (beta chain) originates from a study of radiotherapy plus CTLA-4 blockade in lung cancer. The CDR3 contains 15 residues. The trim removed 0 bases at V and 5 bases at J, leaving 6 bases unmatched. Looked up from germline, CDR1 is SGHNT and CDR2 is YYREEE (reference sequence). Profiled with immunoSEQ multiplex PCR; TCRdb holds only in-frame clones, not every one. Found here are fewer than 50,000 clones, roughly 85% of them singletons; the top ten hold approximately 23%. The material was peripheral blood, obtained from a patient treated with radiotherapy plus ipilimumab. The rearrangement links TRBV5-4 to TRBJ2-5; TRBD1 agrees at 8 bases. The receptor was isolated from a human donor with non-small cell lung cancer whose response to radiotherapy plus ipilimumab could not be evaluated. CDR3 sequence (DNA): TGTGCCAGCAGCTTGGAGGGGACAGGACCGGAGACCCAGTACTTC. Protein sequence: CASSLEGTGPETQYF.